This entry features one TCR beta chain sequence. Germline values: CDR1 KGHDR, CDR2 SFDVKD. Deletions cut 4 bases from V and 6 bases from J, with 15 bases between. The CDR3 totals 15 residues. The study drew participants aged about 18 to 95 years from about two dozen US areas. This sample was included in a study of blood T cell repertoires in COVID-19. Assay used: immunoSEQ multiplex PCR; TCRdb lists only in-frame clones, some missing. The table records a few hundred thousand clones, 90% of them present only once. What was sequenced was PBMCs or T cells enriched from blood (not recorded which). This sequence originates from a man in his thirties or forties who had been exposed to COVID-19. V usage is TRBV24-1 and J usage is TRBJ2-1, with TRBD1 as a possible D gene (6 bases). The CDR3 is CATSDPGQSSNEQFF. CDR3 bases: TGTGCCACCAGTGACCCAGGACAGAGTAGCAATGAGCAGTTCTTC.